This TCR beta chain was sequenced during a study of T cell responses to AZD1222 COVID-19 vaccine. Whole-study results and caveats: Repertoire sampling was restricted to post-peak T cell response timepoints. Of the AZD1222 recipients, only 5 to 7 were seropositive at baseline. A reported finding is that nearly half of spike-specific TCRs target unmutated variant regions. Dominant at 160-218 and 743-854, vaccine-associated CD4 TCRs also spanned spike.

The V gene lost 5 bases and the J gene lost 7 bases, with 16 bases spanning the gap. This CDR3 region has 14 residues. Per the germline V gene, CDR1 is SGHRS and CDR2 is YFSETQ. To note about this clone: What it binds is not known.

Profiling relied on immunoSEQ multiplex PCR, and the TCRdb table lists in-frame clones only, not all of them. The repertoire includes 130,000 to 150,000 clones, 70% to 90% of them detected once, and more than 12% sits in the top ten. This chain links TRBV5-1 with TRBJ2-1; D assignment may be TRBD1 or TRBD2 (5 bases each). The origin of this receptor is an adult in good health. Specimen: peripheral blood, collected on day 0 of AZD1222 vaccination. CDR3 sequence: CASSWGTASNEQFF. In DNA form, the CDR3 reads TGCGCCAGCAGTTGGGGGACGGCGTCGAATGAGCAGTTCTTC.